A single sample gave rise to the 32 T cell receptor beta chains below, sequenced in a study of blood T cells in healthy people across ages. With a J-beta primer mix and a sample-barcoded 5' primer, a second PCR ran about 6 to 11 cycles. Via MiXCR, TCRdb re-called the 5' RACE reads, giving one row per CDR3 protein. The sample includes 790,000 or so distinct CDR3 sequences, about 46% of them seen just once. The sequencing input was blood. The origin of the receptors is a man at least 80 years old in good health.

This clonotype was recorded a few times. The chain is built from TRBV7-9 and TRBJ2-1; D possibly corresponds to TRBD2 (5 bases). From germline, CDR1 is SEHNR and CDR2 FQNEAQ (reference sequence). Trimming took 2 bases from V and 5 from J, leaving 10 bases between them. The CDR3 extends over 14 amino acids. Here the CDR3 reads CASSLSGKDNEQFF. The DNA of the CDR3 is TGTGCCAGCAGCTTAAGCGGAAAAGACAATGAGCAGTTCTTC. Complete variable domain (other parts from reference TRBV7-9 and TRBJ2-1): DTGVSQNPRHKITKRGQNVTFRCDPISEHNRLYWYRQTLGQGPEFLTYFQNEAQLEKSRLLSDRFSAERPKGSFSTLEIQRTEQGDSAMYLCASSLSGKDNEQFFGPGTRLTVL.

In this sample, this clonotype turned up a few times. The chain links TRBV20-1 to TRBJ2-7, with D perhaps TRBD2 (5 bases). Germline V CDR1 and CDR2: DFQATT, SNEGSKA (reference sequence). The CDR3 is 17 amino acids. The ends were cut back, 3 bases at V and 0 bases at J, with 21 bases in the middle. The CDR3 protein is CSASTHNAGFSSYEQYF. The CDR3 DNA follows: TGCAGTGCTAGTACTCATAACGCGGGCTTCAGCTCCTACGAGCAGTACTTC.

This clonotype has a handful of counts. The V gene is TRBV20-1, the J gene TRBJ1-1, with 7 bases lining up with TRBD1. The CDR3 contains 13 residues. Trimming removed 7 bases from V and 4 bases from J; junction bases left unmatched: 9. Germline-derived CDR1 and CDR2 are DFQATT and SNEGSKA (reference sequence). Here the CDR3 DNA reads TGCAGTGTTCCAACAGGGGCTAGCACTGAAGCTTTCTTT. Its translation is CSVPTGASTEAFF.

This clonotype was observed a few times. J is TRBJ1-3 and V is TRBV7-2, with unresolved D. Trimming shortened V by 6 bases and J by 0 bases, and 9 bases separated the two germline ends. Germline values: CDR1 SGHTA, CDR2 FQGNSA. CDR3 length equals 14 residues. CDR3 bases: TGTGCCAGCAGGCCGGCGGCCTCTGGAAACACCATATATTTT. This codes for CASRPAASGNTIYF.

The sample holds one count of this clonotype. A read error may account for a junction end that differs from germline. The chain joins TRBV10-3 to TRBJ2-1, with 8 bases that match TRBD1. Germline V gene sequence: CDR1 ENHRY, CDR2 SYGVKD. The CDR3 runs 19 residues. In DNA form, the CDR3 reads TGTGCCATCAGTGAGTCAGGACAGGGAAGCGTCAGCTCCTACAATGGGCAGTTCTTC. It codes for CAISESGQGSVSSYNGQFF.

The rearrangement uses TRBV6-5 and TRBJ1-2, with TRBD1 matching over 9 bases. The CDR3 is 14 residues long. J was trimmed by 1 base and V by 4 bases; bases with no gene match: 1. CDR1 is MNHEY and CDR2 is SVGAGI in the germline V gene. In DNA, the CDR3 is TGTGCCAGCAGTTGGGACAGGGTTAACTATGGCTACACCTTC. Translation: CASSWDRVNYGYTF.

The V call is TRBV2, the J call TRBJ2-3, with no clear D. Deletions cut 7 bases from V and 5 bases from J, with 10 bases between. This CDR3 has 12 amino acids. Looked up from germline, CDR1 is SNHLY and CDR2 is FYNNEI. CDR3 in amino acids: CASMRQQDTQYF. CDR3 nucleotide sequence: TGTGCCAGCATGAGGCAGCAAGATACGCAGTATTTT. The full variable domain, with the rest looked up from reference TRBV2 and TRBJ2-3, is EPEVTQTPSHQVTQMGQEVILRCVPISNHLYFYWYRQILGQKVEFLVSFYNNEISEKSEIFDDQFSVERPDGSNFTLKIRSTKLEDSAMYFCASMRQQDTQYFGPGTRLTVL.

CDR3 in amino acids: CSASHGFGSQPQHF. The CDR3 region has the DNA TGCAGTGCTAGCCATGGATTTGGGAGTCAGCCCCAGCATTTT. The chain has TRBV20-1 and TRBJ1-5; D unclear. This CDR3 spans 14 amino acids. V was trimmed by 3 bases and J by 6 bases, leaving 15 bases between them. CDR1 is DFQATT and CDR2 is SNEGSKA in the germline V gene (reference sequence).

This clonotype was seen a single time. This chain links TRBV7-2 with TRBJ2-4; no clear D. CDR1 is SGHTA, CDR2 FQGNSA, per germline. Trimming stripped 5 bases from V and 15 bases from J, with 20 bases between. The CDR3 is 13 residues long. The CDR3 region has the DNA TGTGCCAGCAGCCTAACTACCTCCTTAAGTAGGTACTTC. Translation: CASSLTTSLSRYF.

In its sample, this clonotype was seen once. The chain has TRBV5-1 and TRBJ2-4, with 9 bases fitting TRBD1. The DNA end lines up better with TRBJ2-7; the J call may be wrong. The CDR3 spans 15 residues. Germline assignment: CDR1 SGHRS and CDR2 YFSETQ. The CDR3 protein is CASSKGQGTSYEQYF. The DNA of the CDR3 is TGCGCCAGCAGCAAGGGACAGGGCACATCCTACGAGCAGTACTTC.

The rearrangement joins TRBV20-1 to TRBJ2-1, with TRBD2 matching over 10 bases. The V gene's germline CDR1 is DFQATT and CDR2 SNEGSKA (reference sequence). The J segment lost 0 bases and the V segment lost 5 bases, leaving 13 bases of the junction unmatched. This CDR3 has 18 amino acids. CDR3 residues: CSAPASGGASSSYNEQFF. CDR3 coding DNA: TGCAGTGCTCCTGCTAGCGGGGGCGCGAGCAGCTCCTACAATGAGCAGTTCTTC.

V usage is TRBV29-1 and J usage is TRBJ2-1; 11 positions match TRBD1. The CDR3 has 15 residues. Germline CDR1 and CDR2: SQVTM and ANQGSEA. The V and J ends lost 4 bases and 5 bases, in that order; junction bases with no gene match: 7. CDR3 nucleotide sequence: TGCAGCGTTGGGGACAGGGGGTTATCGCACAATGAGCAGTTCTTC. It is translated as CSVGDRGLSHNEQFF.

The chain uses TRBV30 and TRBJ1-1; no firm D call. Per germline, CDR1 GTSNPN and CDR2 SVGIG (reference sequence). The CDR3 totals 13 residues. Trimming left V 4 bases short and J 1 base short, with 10 bases between. CDR3 sequence reads: CAWTRTQNTEAFF. In DNA, the CDR3 is TGTGCCTGGACGAGGACCCAGAACACTGAAGCTTTCTTT.

This clonotype was detected once. The genes are TRBV6-1 and TRBJ2-5, with 8 bases fitting TRBD1. The germline V gene encodes CDR1 MNHNS and CDR2 SASEGT. V dropped 1 base and J dropped 5; count of bases not matched to a gene: 3. The CDR3 loop spans 14 amino acids. CDR3 DNA: TGTGCCAGCAGTGAAGACAGGGGGTGGGAGACCCAGTACTTC. This gives the protein CASSEDRGWETQYF.

The table lists this clonotype with many counts. This sequence joins TRBV12-3 or TRBV12-4 and TRBJ2-7; TRBD1 aligns across 9 bases. This CDR3 has 14 amino acids. V was pared by 3 bases and J by 2 bases, with 2 bases of the junction left unmatched. Written as DNA, the CDR3 is TGTGCCAGCAGTTTTGGGACAGGGCCCTACGAGCAGTACTTC. Encoded protein: CASSFGTGPYEQYF.

The chain combines TRBV20-1 with TRBJ2-3, with D possibly TRBD2 on 6 matching bases. V gave up 3 bases and J gave up 4 bases, with 20 bases separating them. CDR1 is DFQATT and CDR2 is SNEGSKA in the germline V gene (reference sequence). This CDR3 is 16 amino acids long. The CDR3 here is CSASPGTPKVPDTQYF. CDR3 in DNA: TGCAGTGCTAGTCCCGGGACTCCAAAGGTCCCAGATACGCAGTATTTT.

The J gene is TRBJ2-7, the V gene TRBV5-1; 8 bases fit TRBD1. Trimming took 4 bases from V and 2 from J; bases not matched to a gene: 11. The CDR3 is 16 residues long. CDR1 is SGHRS and CDR2 is YFSETQ in the germline V gene. For the CDR3, the DNA is TGCGCCAGCAGCCCGGGCCACGGACAGGGAGCCTACGAGCAGTACTTC. Translation gives CASSPGHGQGAYEQYF.

The V call is TRBV7-2, the J call TRBJ2-4; the D gene is possibly TRBD2 (7 bases). The J call is uncertain, as TRBJ2-5 better fits the DNA end. The germline CDR1 and CDR2 sequences are SGHTA and FQGNSA. CDR3 length: 15 amino acids. The CDR3 DNA is TGTGCCAGCAGCTTATTGAACGGGGGGCGGGAGACCCAGTACTTC. As protein: CASSLLNGGRETQYF.

V usage is TRBV20-1 and J usage is TRBJ1-5, with TRBD1 matching over 8 bases. CDR1 is DFQATT, CDR2 SNEGSKA, per germline (reference sequence). J was trimmed by 4 bases and V by 1 base; bases with no gene match: 3. The CDR3 totals 14 residues. This CDR3 reads CSARAGGRNQPQHF. The CDR3 region has the DNA TGCAGTGCTAGAGCAGGGGGCCGTAATCAGCCCCAGCATTTT.

The chain uses TRBV7-2 and TRBJ2-3, with TRBD2 as a possible D gene (6 bases). Trimming stripped 4 bases from V and 8 bases from J, with 13 bases between. CDR3 length: 13 residues. Per germline, CDR1 SGHTA and CDR2 FQGNSA. The CDR3 sequence is CASSSESGRTQYF. DNA of the CDR3: TGTGCCAGCAGCTCAGAGAGCGGGCGTACGCAGTATTTT.

This chain links TRBV4-3 with TRBJ2-7; 10 bases agree with TRBD1. Germline CDR1 reads LGHNA; CDR2 reads YSLEER. The CDR3 has 14 residues. The V segment lost 4 bases and the J segment 6 bases; nucleotides outside the gene matches: 6. This CDR3 reads CASSPRDRGAEQYF. The CDR3 DNA is TGCGCCAGCAGCCCCCGGGACAGGGGTGCCGAGCAGTACTTC.

V is TRBV28 and J is TRBJ2-1, with D perhaps matching TRBD1 (6 bases). V was trimmed by 6 bases and J by 13 bases, leaving 25 bases between them. The CDR3 covers 15 residues. Germline lookup yields CDR1 MDHEN and CDR2 SYDVKM. CDR3 region: CASRDLQGRRETQFF. In DNA form, the CDR3 reads TGTGCCAGCAGGGACCTACAGGGCCGCCGAGAGACCCAGTTCTTC.

This clonotype was observed a handful of times. The chain couples TRBV7-9 to TRBJ1-4; D possibly corresponds to TRBD1 (5 bases). Germline V gene sequence: CDR1 SEHNR, CDR2 FQNEAQ (reference sequence). The CDR3 sequence is 14 residues long. V was clipped by 3 bases and J by 4 bases, with 9 bases between them. CDR3: CASSLDIRNEKLFF. DNA for the CDR3: TGTGCCAGCAGCTTGGACATACGTAATGAAAAACTGTTTTTT. The full variable domain, completed using reference TRBV7-9 and TRBJ1-4, is DTGVSQNPRHKITKRGQNVTFRCDPISEHNRLYWYRQTLGQGPEFLTYFQNEAQLEKSRLLSDRFSAERPKGSFSTLEIQRTEQGDSAMYLCASSLDIRNEKLFFGSGTQLSVL.

This sequence joins TRBV18 and TRBJ2-7, with TRBD1 identical over 10 bases. V was pared by 3 bases and J by 2 bases, with 4 bases of the junction left unmatched. The CDR3 contains 15 residues. CDR1 KGHSH and CDR2 LQKENI come from the germline V gene. CDR3 amino acids: CASSPGQGVAYEQYF. For the CDR3, the DNA is TGTGCCAGCTCACCCGGACAGGGGGTCGCCTACGAGCAGTACTTC.

The chain is built from TRBV29-1 and TRBJ2-1; D gene uncertain. This CDR3 spans 13 amino acids. V lost 7 bases and J 9 bases, leaving 19 bases between the germline ends. The germline gives CDR1 SQVTM, CDR2 ANQGSEA. The CDR3 DNA reads as TGCAGCGCTGGGTCCGGAGTGGTGTTTGAGCAGTTCTTC. This translates into CSAGSGVVFEQFF.

This chain links TRBV28 with TRBJ2-3; 7 positions match TRBD2. Germline V gene data show CDR1 as MDHEN and CDR2 as SYDVKM. The CDR3 extends over 15 amino acids. V shed 5 bases, J shed 8 bases, and the junction held 13 bases outside the gene matches. DNA for the CDR3: TGTGCCAGCAGTGGCCGGGGGGACTACTTGTCTACGCAGTATTTT. This sequence encodes CASSGRGDYLSTQYF.

This clonotype has a handful of counts. This chain connects TRBV28 to TRBJ2-3; 10 bases line up with TRBD2. V gave up 4 bases and J gave up 1 base; unmatched junction bases: 2. Germline V gene sequence: CDR1 MDHEN, CDR2 SYDVKM. The CDR3 consists of 15 residues. CDR3 bases: TGTGCCAGCAGTTCTAGCGGGAGTGGCACAGATACGCAGTATTTT. It codes for CASSSSGSGTDTQYF.

The chain joins TRBV4-3 to TRBJ2-1; possibly TRBD2 for D (5 bases). Germline CDR1 is LGHNA and CDR2 is YSLEER. V lost 0 bases and J 10 bases, leaving 19 bases between the germline ends. This CDR3 is 16 amino acids long. The CDR3 region has the DNA TGCGCCAGCAGCCAAGATTTAGGCGGGTATTCCTACGAGCAGTTCTTC. This sequence encodes CASSQDLGGYSYEQFF.

The chain combines TRBV25-1 with TRBJ2-5; maybe TRBD2 (5 bases). In germline, CDR1 is MGHDK, CDR2 SYGVNS. The V gene lost 6 bases and the J gene lost 5 bases, with 25 bases spanning the gap. This CDR3 has 17 residues. CDR3: CASSSGRGEGMGETQYF. CDR3 nucleotide sequence: TGTGCCAGCAGCAGCGGACGGGGAGAAGGGATGGGGGAGACCCAGTACTTC.

This chain uses TRBV7-2 with TRBJ1-2; 9 bases match TRBD1. Germline-derived CDR1 and CDR2 are SGHTA and FQGNSA. There are 13 residues in the CDR3. Trimming at V came to 5 bases and at J to 8 bases, leaving 6 bases not matched to a gene. This chain's CDR3 is CASSPQGALGYTF. The DNA of the CDR3 is TGTGCCAGCAGCCCACAGGGGGCGTTGGGCTACACCTTC. The variable domain in full, completed from reference TRBV7-2 and TRBJ1-2, reads GAGVSQSPSNKVTEKGKDVELRCDPISGHTALYWYRQSLGQGLEFLIYFQGNSAPDKSGLPSDRFSAERTGGSVSTLTIQRTQQEDSAVYLCASSPQGALGYTFGSGTRLTVV.

The rearrangement links TRBV5-1 to TRBJ2-1, with D perhaps given as TRBD1 or TRBD2 (5 bases each). V lost 0 bases to trimming and J lost 10 bases, with 11 bases between them. The CDR3 consists of 13 residues. CDR1 SGHRS and CDR2 YFSETQ come from the germline V gene. The CDR3 region is CASSLGGELEQFF. The CDR3 DNA is TGCGCCAGCAGCTTGGGAGGGGAGCTCGAGCAGTTCTTC.

The chain has TRBV20-1 and TRBJ2-5; perhaps TRBD1 as D (6 bases). V dropped 5 bases and J dropped 2 bases, with 9 bases sitting between them. CDR1 and CDR2 from the germline V gene are DFQATT and SNEGSKA (reference sequence). The CDR3 length is 12 residues. CDR3 sequence: CSASTGQETQYF. The CDR3 region has the DNA TGCAGTGCTTCTACAGGGCAAGAGACCCAGTACTTC.